This is a list of T cell receptor beta chains from one sample in a study of blood T cell repertoires in COVID-19. Method: immunoSEQ multiplex PCR; TCRdb's copy keeps in-frame clones and lacks some. The sample lists about 280,000 clones, roughly nine tenths occurring once. Material: peripheral blood. These receptors originate from a man aged 50-60 years with acute or convalescent COVID-19. Each CDR3 is given with its conserved first and last residue. D genes are given only for firm matches. Size values are once, few and many counts, or a class for expanded clones, and some rows have none.

d_gene	v_gene	j_gene	abundance	CDR3aa	CDR3nt
NA	TRBV3-1/TRBV3-2	TRBJ1-1	NA	CASSQMEETEAFF	TGTGCCAGCAGCCAAATGGAGGAGACTGAAGCTTTCTTT
TRBD2	TRBV27	TRBJ2-1	NA	CASSLTSGGYNEQFF	TGTGCCAGCAGTCTCACTAGCGGGGGCTACAATGAGCAGTTCTTC
TRBD1	TRBV25-1	TRBJ1-2	NA	CASSDRTGPTYGYTF	TGTGCCAGCAGTGACAGGACAGGGCCGACCTATGGCTACACCTTC
NA	TRBV30	TRBJ1-6	once	CAWSTDTYNSPLHF	TGTGCCTGGAGTACAGATACCTATAATTCACCCCTCCACTTT
TRBD1	TRBV5-1	TRBJ1-4	NA	CASSLQGAENEKLFF	TGCGCCAGCAGCCTACAGGGGGCAGAAAATGAAAAACTGTTTTTT
TRBD1	TRBV7-3	TRBJ1-2	few	CASSPGQGGNYGYTF	TGTGCCAGCAGCCCGGGACAGGGGGGTAACTATGGCTACACCTTC
TRBD1	TRBV6-5	TRBJ1-3	NA	CASRDSLSGNTIYF	TGTGCCAGCCGGGACAGCCTCTCTGGAAACACCATATATTTT
NA	TRBV4-2	TRBJ1-4	NA	CASSQDHQGSNEKLFF	TGTGCCAGCAGCCAAGATCATCAGGGGTCTAATGAAAAACTGTTTTTT
TRBD1	TRBV19	TRBJ1-2	NA	CASSIWAGGSYGYTF	TGTGCCAGTAGTATCTGGGCAGGGGGGAGCTATGGCTACACCTTC
NA	TRBV5-6	TRBJ2-7	NA	CASSWPGFYEQYF	TGTGCCAGCAGCTGGCCAGGGTTCTACGAGCAGTACTTC
NA	TRBV7-2	TRBJ1-6	once	CASSLDVSSYNSPLHF	TGTGCCAGCAGCTTAGATGTGAGCTCCTATAATTCACCCCTCCACTTT
NA	TRBV18	TRBJ1-1	NA	CASSQSGDTEAFF	TGTGCCAGCTCGCAATCAGGGGACACTGAAGCTTTCTTT
TRBD2	TRBV6-5	TRBJ2-1	NA	CASKPGLAGGDVFF	TGTGCCAGCAAACCGGGACTAGCGGGGGGCGATGTGTTCTTC
TRBD1	TRBV6-2/TRBV6-3	TRBJ1-5	NA	CASSPTGSQPQHF	TGTGCCAGCAGTCCGACAGGGTCTCAGCCCCAGCATTTT
TRBD1	TRBV9	TRBJ2-7	NA	CASSPGGSSYEQYF	TGTGCCAGCAGCCCAGGGGGCTCCTCCTACGAGCAGTACTTC
TRBD1	TRBV7-9	TRBJ1-4	NA	CASSLRRGQGTEKLFF	TGTGCCAGCAGCTTACGGAGGGGACAGGGGACTGAAAAACTGTTTTTT
TRBD1	TRBV9	TRBJ1-2	NA	CASSVSDRGGSYGYTF	TGTGCCAGCAGCGTGTCCGACAGGGGGGGGAGCTATGGCTACACCTTC
TRBD1	TRBV6-5	TRBJ1-5	once	CASSFEQGNQPQHF	TGTGCCAGCAGTTTTGAACAGGGGAATCAGCCCCAGCATTTT
NA	TRBV3-1/TRBV3-2	TRBJ2-7	NA	CASSQGVRGREQYF	TGTGCCAGCAGCCAAGGAGTTAGGGGGAGAGAGCAGTACTTC
TRBD1	TRBV18	TRBJ2-7	NA	CASSSSGRGIAEQYF	TGTGCCAGCTCATCCTCGGGCAGGGGGATCGCCGAGCAGTACTTC
NA	TRBV2	TRBJ1-5	few	CASSVWRVSNQPQHF	TGTGCCAGCAGTGTTTGGCGGGTCAGCAATCAGCCCCAGCATTTT
TRBD1	TRBV7-6	TRBJ1-3	NA	CASSLVTGGSGNTIYF	TGTGCCAGCAGCTTAGTTACAGGGGGCTCTGGAAACACCATATATTTT
NA	TRBV10-3	TRBJ2-1	once	CATDPGGNNEQFF	TGTGCCACCGACCCTGGAGGGAACAATGAGCAGTTCTTC
TRBD1	TRBV7-9	TRBJ2-7	few	CASSPGTEQYF	TGTGCCAGCAGCCCTGGGACAGAACAGTACTTC
TRBD1	TRBV6-5	TRBJ1-1	NA	CASSNRGVNTEAFF	TGTGCCAGCAGTAACAGGGGCGTGAACACTGAAGCTTTCTTT
NA	TRBV7-9	TRBJ1-3	few	CASSLERTETSGNTIYF	TGTGCCAGCAGCTTAGAAAGGACAGAAACCTCTGGAAACACCATATATTTT
NA	TRBV5-1	TRBJ2-7	once	CASSLGQVSYEQYF	TGCGCCAGCAGCTTGGGGCAGGTCTCCTACGAGCAGTACTTC
TRBD1	TRBV27	TRBJ2-2	NA	CASSSLQGIGELFF	TGTGCCAGCAGTTCGTTACAGGGGATCGGGGAGCTGTTTTTT
TRBD2	TRBV11-3	TRBJ2-5	NA	CASSSRGGGQETQYF	TGTGCCAGCAGCTCCCGTGGGGGGGGCCAAGAGACCCAGTACTTC
NA	TRBV2	TRBJ2-1	NA	CASSGDDRPSSYNEQFF	TGTGCCAGCAGTGGGGATGACAGGCCAAGCTCCTACAATGAGCAGTTCTTC
TRBD1	TRBV9	TRBJ2-1	NA	CASSVGQGWYNEQFF	TGTGCCAGCAGCGTGGGACAGGGCTGGTACAATGAGCAGTTCTTC
TRBD1	TRBV7-3	TRBJ2-2	NA	CASSSAGQGDYLGTGELFF	TGTGCCAGCAGCTCCGCAGGACAGGGTGATTACCTCGGGACCGGGGAGCTGTTTTTT
NA	TRBV19	TRBJ2-5	NA	CASSPGDPKETQYF	TGTGCCAGTAGTCCAGGGGACCCTAAAGAGACCCAGTACTTC
NA	TRBV3-1/TRBV3-2	TRBJ1-1	NA	CASGPGMNTEAFF	TGTGCCAGCGGACCCGGGATGAACACTGAAGCTTTCTTT
TRBD2	TRBV14	TRBJ2-1	NA	CASSQVAGGPGQFF	TGTGCCAGCAGCCAGGTAGCGGGGGGGCCCGGGCAGTTCTTC
NA	TRBV28	TRBJ1-4	NA	CASSHGEYNEKLFF	TGTGCCAGCTCACACGGGGAATATAATGAAAAACTGTTTTTT
TRBD1	TRBV10-2	TRBJ1-6	NA	CASSEGQGFYNSPLHF	TGCGCCAGCAGTGAGGGACAGGGGTTCTATAATTCACCCCTCCACTTT
NA	TRBV6-5	TRBJ1-4	NA	CASRRTADNEKLFF	TGTGCCAGCAGGCGGACAGCCGACAATGAAAAACTGTTTTTT
TRBD1	TRBV2	TRBJ2-7	NA	CASRPGTGGYEQYF	TGTGCCAGCAGGCCCGGGACAGGAGGCTACGAGCAGTACTTC
NA	TRBV20-1	TRBJ1-1	NA	CSASGGSEAFF	TGCAGTGCTAGTGGGGGCTCTGAAGCTTTCTTT
NA	TRBV19	TRBJ1-1	NA	CASTQGENTEAFF	TGTGCCAGTACCCAAGGGGAGAACACTGAAGCTTTCTTT
NA	TRBV21-1	TRBJ2-5	NA	CASSKGRNPRETQYF	TGTGCCAGCAGCAAAGGGCGAAACCCTAGGGAGACCCAGTACTTC
TRBD1	TRBV10-3	TRBJ1-5	NA	CAIATRQGDQPQHF	TGTGCCATTGCTACAAGGCAGGGGGATCAGCCCCAGCATTTT
NA	TRBV5-4	TRBJ1-1	NA	CASSLAQGLSTEAFF	TGTGCCAGCAGCTTGGCCCAGGGTCTTTCCACTGAAGCTTTCTTT
NA	TRBV7-2	TRBJ1-1	NA	CASSWGGETEAFF	TGTGCCAGCAGCTGGGGAGGGGAGACTGAAGCTTTCTTT
TRBD1	TRBV9	TRBJ1-2	NA	CASSVDHRGLYGYTF	TGTGCCAGCAGCGTAGATCACAGGGGGTTGTATGGCTACACCTTC
NA	TRBV7-3	TRBJ2-2	NA	CASSPSGPAPGELFF	TGTGCCAGCAGCCCAAGCGGCCCGGCGCCCGGGGAGCTGTTTTTT
NA	TRBV7-3	TRBJ2-1	NA	CASSARTESNEQFF	TGTGCCAGCAGCGCCCGGACAGAAAGCAATGAGCAGTTCTTC
NA	TRBV6-5	TRBJ1-6	NA	CASSYSTSRMGPLHF	TGTGCCAGCAGTTACTCGACTAGCCGGATGGGTCCCCTCCACTTT
TRBD1	TRBV6-5	TRBJ2-7	once	CASSSRDSYEQYF	TGTGCCAGCAGTTCCAGGGACAGCTACGAGCAGTACTTC
TRBD2	TRBV7-7	TRBJ2-1	NA	CASSPSGGYNEQFF	TGTGCTAGCAGCCCTAGCGGGGGATACAATGAGCAGTTCTTC
NA	TRBV18	TRBJ1-1	NA	CASSPNAGRFYTEAFF	TGTGCCAGCTCACCGAACGCAGGGCGTTTCTACACTGAAGCTTTCTTT
NA	TRBV6-5	TRBJ2-2	NA	CASSPPARDGELFF	TGTGCCAGCAGCCCCCCCGCGAGGGACGGGGAGCTGTTTTTT
NA	TRBV9	TRBJ2-3	few	CASSVGGEMKTDTQYF	TGTGCCAGCAGCGTAGGGGGGGAGATGAAGACAGATACGCAGTATTTT
TRBD2	TRBV7-6	TRBJ2-3	NA	CASSSGLAGITDTQYF	TGTGCCAGCAGCTCGGGACTAGCGGGGATCACAGATACGCAGTATTTT